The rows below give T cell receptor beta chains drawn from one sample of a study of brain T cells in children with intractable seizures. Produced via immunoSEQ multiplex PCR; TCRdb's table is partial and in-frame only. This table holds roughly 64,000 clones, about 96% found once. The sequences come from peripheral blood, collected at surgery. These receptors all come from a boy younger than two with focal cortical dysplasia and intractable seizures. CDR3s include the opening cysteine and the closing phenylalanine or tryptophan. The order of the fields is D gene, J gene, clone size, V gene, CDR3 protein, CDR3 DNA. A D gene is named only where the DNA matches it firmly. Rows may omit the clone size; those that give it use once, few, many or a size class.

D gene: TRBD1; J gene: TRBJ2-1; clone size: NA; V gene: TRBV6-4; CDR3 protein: CASSETGGDYNEQFF; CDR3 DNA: TGTGCCAGCAGTGAGACAGGGGGAGATTACAATGAGCAGTTCTTC
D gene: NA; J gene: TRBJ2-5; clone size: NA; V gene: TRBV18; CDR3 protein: CASSPQETQYF; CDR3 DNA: TGTGCCAGCTCACCACAAGAGACCCAGTACTTC
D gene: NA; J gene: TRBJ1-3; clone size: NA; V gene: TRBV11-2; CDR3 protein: CASSPRSGSGNTIYF; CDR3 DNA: TGTGCCAGCAGCCCCCGCAGCGGCTCTGGAAACACCATATATTTT
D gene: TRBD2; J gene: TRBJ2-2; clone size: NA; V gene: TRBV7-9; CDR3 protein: CASSGGTSGSGGELFF; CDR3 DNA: TGTGCCAGCAGCGGAGGGACTAGCGGGAGTGGCGGGGAGCTGTTTTTT
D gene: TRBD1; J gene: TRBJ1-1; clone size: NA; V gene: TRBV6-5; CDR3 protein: CAGGGDRGPTEAFF; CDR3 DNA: TGTGCCGGGGGAGGGGACAGGGGGCCCACTGAAGCTTTCTTT
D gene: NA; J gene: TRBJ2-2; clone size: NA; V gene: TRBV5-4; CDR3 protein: CASSSGAEGELFF; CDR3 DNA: TGTGCCAGCAGCTCTGGGGCAGAAGGGGAGCTGTTTTTT
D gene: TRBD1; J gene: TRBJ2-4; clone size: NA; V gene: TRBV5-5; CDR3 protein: CASSRGLDIQYF; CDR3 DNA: TGTGCCAGCAGCAGGGGGCTAGACATTCAGTACTTC
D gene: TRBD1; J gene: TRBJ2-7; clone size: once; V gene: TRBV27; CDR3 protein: CVWRTGGNYEQYF; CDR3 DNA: TGTGTCTGGAGGACAGGGGGCAACTACGAGCAGTACTTC
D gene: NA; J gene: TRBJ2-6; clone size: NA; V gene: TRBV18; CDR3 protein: CASSPSFGSEGSGANVLTF; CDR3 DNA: TGTGCCAGCTCACCATCTTTTGGCTCGGAGGGCTCTGGGGCCAACGTCCTGACTTTC
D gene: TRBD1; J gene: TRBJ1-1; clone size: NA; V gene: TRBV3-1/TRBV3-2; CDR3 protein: CASSPRQGRAFF; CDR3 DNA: TGTGCCAGCAGCCCGCGACAGGGTAGAGCTTTCTTT
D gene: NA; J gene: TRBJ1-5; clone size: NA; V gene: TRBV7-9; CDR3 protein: CASSGRDGDQPQHF; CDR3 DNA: TGTGCCAGCAGCGGGCGGGACGGCGATCAGCCCCAGCATTTT
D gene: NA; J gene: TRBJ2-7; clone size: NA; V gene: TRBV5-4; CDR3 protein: CASSLGAASYEQYF; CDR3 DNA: TGTGCCAGCAGCTTGGGGGCTGCCTCCTACGAGCAGTACTTC
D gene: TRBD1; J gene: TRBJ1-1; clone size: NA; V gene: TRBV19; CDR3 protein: CASSIQGATEAFF; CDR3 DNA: TGTGCCAGTAGTATACAGGGGGCCACTGAAGCTTTCTTT
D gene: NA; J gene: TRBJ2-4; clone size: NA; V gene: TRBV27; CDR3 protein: CASSLPPGPGAKNIQYF; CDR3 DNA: TGTGCCAGCAGTTTACCTCCGGGGCCGGGAGCCAAAAACATTCAGTACTTC
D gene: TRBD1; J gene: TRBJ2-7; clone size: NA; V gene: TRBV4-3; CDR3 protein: CASSTDRGYEQYF; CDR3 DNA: TGCGCCAGCAGCACGGACAGGGGCTACGAGCAGTACTTC
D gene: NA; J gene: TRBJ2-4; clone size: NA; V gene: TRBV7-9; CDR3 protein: CASSLGVGILAKNIQYF; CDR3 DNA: TGTGCCAGCAGCTTAGGGGTTGGGATACTAGCCAAAAACATTCAGTACTTC
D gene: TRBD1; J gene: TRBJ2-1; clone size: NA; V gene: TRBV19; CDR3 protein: CASSYGTGAGYEQFF; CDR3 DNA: TGTGCCAGTAGCTACGGGACAGGGGCCGGATATGAGCAGTTCTTC